A single sample gave rise to the 10 T cell receptor beta chains below, sequenced in a study of neurological immune-mediated disorders. From the 5' RACE reads, TCRdb called clonotypes with MiXCR, one entry per CDR3 protein. The sample holds fewer than 50,000 distinct CDR3 sequences, 2.5% seen once. The specimen sequenced was PBMCs. The receptors here all came from a man in his thirties or forties with multiple sclerosis.

There are many counts of this clonotype. The rearrangement links TRBV20-1 to TRBJ1-5; the D is unclear. Trimming shortened V by 3 bases and J by 0 bases, and 12 bases separated the two germline ends. This CDR3 is built from 15 residues. Germline V gene data show CDR1 as DFQATT and CDR2 as SNEGSKA (reference sequence). The CDR3 loop is CSASSEWGSNQPQHF. The DNA of the CDR3 is TGCAGTGCTAGTTCCGAATGGGGTAGCAATCAGCCCCAGCATTTT.

This clonotype was counted many times. This chain joins TRBV12-3 or TRBV12-4 and TRBJ2-3; D not resolved. V lost 3 bases and J lost 4, with 11 bases in between. The CDR3 runs 14 residues. In nucleotides, the CDR3 is TGTGCCAGCAGTTTCGACCCTCCGCCAGATACGCAGTATTTT. Protein: CASSFDPPPDTQYF.

This clonotype was counted at least ten times. The chain employs TRBV20-1 and TRBJ2-3; 8 bases match TRBD2. V was clipped by 1 base and J by 6 bases; unmatched bases: 6. CDR1 is DFQATT and CDR2 is SNEGSKA in the germline V gene (reference sequence). There are 14 residues in the CDR3. The CDR3 region is CSARAGSGADTQYF. CDR3 nucleotides: TGCAGTGCTAGAGCGGGTAGCGGGGCGGATACGCAGTATTTT.

At least ten counts were recorded for this clonotype. The chain has TRBV5-1 and TRBJ2-4; D might be TRBD1 (6 bases). Germline CDR1 reads SGHRS; CDR2 reads YFSETQ. The CDR3 consists of 14 residues. V lost 4 bases to trimming and J lost 0 bases, with 8 bases between them. CDR3 amino acids: CASSVRGAKNIQYF. The CDR3 DNA follows: TGCGCCAGCAGCGTCAGGGGAGCCAAAAACATTCAGTACTTC.

This clonotype occurred many times. The chain joins TRBV14 to TRBJ2-5; TRBD2 matches 8 bases. The CDR3 is made up of 15 amino acids. Germline-derived CDR1 and CDR2 are SGHDN and FVKESK. With V trimmed by 4 bases and J by 3 bases, 7 bases remained unmatched. The CDR3 DNA reads as TGTGCCAGCAGCCTAGCGGGGACAAAAAAAGAGACCCAGTACTTC. As protein: CASSLAGTKKETQYF.

This clonotype was counted ten times or more. V gene TRBV9 combines with J gene TRBJ2-3; D might be TRBD1 or TRBD2, each matching 5 bases. V was cut by 3 bases and J by 6 bases, with 17 bases left in between. Germline V gives CDR1 SGDLS, CDR2 YYNGEE. CDR3 length equals 15 residues. CDR3 DNA: TGTGCCAGCAGCGCCGGGACGCCCTATTTGGATACGCAGTATTTT. It specifies CASSAGTPYLDTQYF.

In this sample, this clonotype turned up many times. A far larger clone is one base from this, pointing to a likely read error. The CDR3 region has the DNA TGCGCCAGCAGCTTGGTGGAGACCCAGTACTTC. It codes for CASSLVETQYF. This chain connects TRBV5-1 to TRBJ2-5; D call uncertain. CDR1 SGHRS and CDR2 YFSETQ come from the germline V gene. The CDR3 is 11 amino acids. With 0 bases removed from V and 5 bases from J, the gap between germline ends came to 2 bases. Supplemented by reference TRBV5-1 and TRBJ2-5, the full variable domain reads KAGVTQTPRYLIKTRGQQVTLSCSPISGHRSVSWYQQTPGQGLQFLFEYFSETQRNKGNFPGRFSGRQFSNSRSEMNVSTLELGDSALYLCASSLVETQYFGPGTRLLVL.

Many counts were recorded for this clonotype. CDR3 sequence (DNA): TGTGCCAGCAACCCCTTAGCGGGAGCCTACAATGAGCAGTTCTTC. It specifies CASNPLAGAYNEQFF. This sequence joins TRBV6-6 and TRBJ2-1, with 9 bases that match TRBD2. Germline values: CDR1 MNHNY, CDR2 SVGAGI (reference sequence). The CDR3 covers 15 residues. V gave up 7 bases and J gave up 2 bases; unmatched junction bases: 6.

This clonotype was found many times. The CDR3 DNA reads as TGTGCCAGCAGCCCCCGTAAAGTGCTGAGTGATGAGCAGTTCTTC. This translates into CASSPRKVLSDEQFF. The chain has TRBV7-2 and TRBJ2-1; D not certain. V was cut by 5 bases and J by 8 bases, with 19 bases left in between. CDR1 and CDR2 (germline): SGHTA, FQGNSA. This CDR3 comprises 15 residues.

About this clonotype: It may be a read error: a sequence one base away is much more abundant. CDR3 sequence (DNA): TGTGCCAGCAGTCCGGGACTAGGTACTAAAAGTGAGCAGTTCTTC. Its translation: CASSPGLGTKSEQFF. V and J are TRBV6-5 and TRBJ2-1, with 8 bases identical to TRBD2. The CDR3 is 15 residues long. With V trimmed by 5 bases and J by 9 bases, 12 bases remained unmatched. The germline V gene encodes CDR1 MNHEY and CDR2 SVGAGI.